The 32 T cell receptor beta chains presented below share a single source sample, sequenced in a study of blood T cell repertoires in COVID-19. The assay was immunoSEQ multiplex PCR, and TCRdb's table has in-frame clones only and misses some. This table holds 300,000 to 400,000 clones, almost 90% found once. The specimen was peripheral blood. The receptors derive from a woman in her 70s with COVID-19, enrolled during active disease.

V and J are TRBV4-3 and TRBJ2-5; 9 bases fit TRBD2. Germline trimming cut 4 bases from V and 5 bases from J; bases unmatched to any gene: 20. In germline, CDR1 is LGHNA, CDR2 YSLEER. The length of the CDR3 is 19 residues. The CDR3 region is CASSRTLLGGGGALETQYF. Here the CDR3 DNA reads TGCGCCAGCAGCCGCACCCTTCTGGGTGGCGGGGGGGCCCTGGAGACCCAGTACTTC.

J is TRBJ1-1 and V is TRBV18; D remains ambiguous. CDR1 and CDR2 from the germline V gene are KGHSH and LQKENI. This CDR3 region has 14 residues. Trimming pared 5 bases from V and 2 bases from J, leaving 12 bases between. CDR3 DNA sequence: TGTGCCAGCTCAACAGACACAGCCAACACTGAAGCTTTCTTT. Encoded protein: CASSTDTANTEAFF.

The rearrangement joins TRBV9 to TRBJ1-2, with 7 bases matching TRBD1. Germline CDR1 SGDLS, CDR2 YYNGEE. This CDR3 is 15 amino acids long. V was pared by 1 base and J by 6 bases, with 9 bases of the junction left unmatched. The chain's CDR3 is CASSVHSGTENGYTF. The CDR3 DNA follows: TGTGCCAGCAGCGTACACTCCGGGACAGAGAATGGCTACACCTTC.

The sample holds one count of this clone. Other DNA sequences in the same sample also yield this CDR3. The chain is built from TRBV18 and TRBJ1-2; 10 bases match TRBD1. Trimming at V came to 0 bases and at J to 6 bases, leaving 4 bases not matched to a gene. Germline CDR1 reads KGHSH; CDR2 reads LQKENI. This CDR3 comprises 15 residues. The CDR3, as DNA: TGTGCCAGCTCACCACCAGGACAGGGGGAACATGGCTACACCTTC. Encoded protein: CASSPPGQGEHGYTF. Full variable domain (rest looked up from reference TRBV18 and TRBJ1-2): NAGVMQNPRHLVRRRGQEARLRCSPMKGHSHVYWYRQLPEEGLKFMVYLQKENIIDESGMPKERFSAEFPKEGPSILRIQQVVRGDSAAYFCASSPPGQGEHGYTFGSGTRLTVV.

CDR3 sequence: CAWSAAGDQPQHF. CDR3 nucleotides: TGTGCCTGGAGCGCTGCAGGGGATCAGCCCCAGCATTTT. The rearrangement joins TRBV30 to TRBJ1-5; TRBD1 is a possible D gene (6 bases). This CDR3 region has 13 residues. V was clipped by 3 bases and J by 5 bases, with 11 bases between them. From germline, CDR1 is GTSNPN and CDR2 SVGIG (reference sequence). The whole variable domain, remainder taken from reference TRBV30 and TRBJ1-5, is SQTIHQWPATLVQPVGSPLSLECTVEGTSNPNLYWYRQAAGRGLQLLFYSVGIGQISSEVPQNLSASRPQDRQFILSSKKLLLSDSGFYLCAWSAAGDQPQHFGDGTRLSIL.

The chain carries TRBV3-1 (or the pseudogene TRBV3-2) and TRBJ1-2; D call uncertain. Deletions cut 1 base from V and 4 bases from J, with 10 bases between. The germline V gene has CDR1 LGHDT and CDR2 YNNKEL (reference sequence). This CDR3 has 14 residues. CDR3 sequence reads: CASSQAFIAYGYTF. In DNA, the CDR3 is TGTGCCAGCAGCCAAGCGTTCATAGCCTATGGCTACACCTTC.

The V call is TRBV18, the J call TRBJ2-3; D might be TRBD2 (6 bases). Germline assignment: CDR1 KGHSH and CDR2 LQKENI. Between the trimmed V and J ends, which lost 5 bases and 1 base, there was a span of 10 bases. The CDR3 runs to 14 residues. Here the CDR3 DNA reads TGTGCCAGCTCAGCCAGGGAGGGCACAGATACGCAGTATTTT. Its protein is CASSAREGTDTQYF.

The gene calls are TRBV9 and TRBJ2-5, with 7 bases lining up with TRBD1. This CDR3 has 15 residues. J was trimmed by 2 bases and V by 0 bases; bases with no gene match: 4. CDR1 is SGDLS, CDR2 YYNGEE, per germline. CDR3 protein: CASSVGGQNQETQYF. CDR3 bases: TGTGCCAGCAGCGTAGGGGGACAGAATCAAGAGACCCAGTACTTC.

V usage is TRBV9 and J usage is TRBJ2-5; tentatively, D is TRBD2 (6 bases). Trimming removed 0 bases at V and 3 bases at J, with 12 bases between. There are 15 residues in the CDR3. Per the germline V gene, CDR1 is SGDLS and CDR2 is YYNGEE. The CDR3 nucleotides read TGTGCCAGCAGCGTAGATGCGGGGTTGAAAGAGACCCAGTACTTC. Encoded protein: CASSVDAGLKETQYF. The whole variable domain, filled in from reference TRBV9 and TRBJ2-5, reads DSGVTQTPKHLITATGQRVTLRCSPRSGDLSVYWYQQSLDQGLQFLIQYYNGEERAKGNILERFSAQQFPDLHSELNLSSLELGDSALYFCASSVDAGLKETQYFGPGTRLLVL.

This rearrangement joins TRBV25-1 to TRBJ2-3; a weak D match, TRBD2 (6 bases). Germline V gives CDR1 MGHDK, CDR2 SYGVNS. The CDR3 has 15 residues. Trimming left V 9 bases short and J 0 bases short, with 16 bases between. In nucleotides, the CDR3 is TGTGCCAGACCCGACGTAGCGGCTAGCACAGATACGCAGTATTTT. Protein product: CARPDVAASTDTQYF.

V gene TRBV11-3 combines with J gene TRBJ2-2, with a tentative D call TRBD2 (5 bases). The length of the CDR3 is 16 residues. V lost 4 bases and J lost 3, with 15 bases in between. Germline V gives CDR1 SGHNT, CDR2 YENEEA. CDR3 loop: CASSSGEGGHTGELFF. The CDR3, as DNA: TGTGCCAGCAGCTCCGGCGAGGGCGGCCACACCGGGGAGCTGTTTTTT.

The chain links TRBV6-5 to TRBJ1-3; no firm D call. This CDR3 has 15 residues. Per the germline V gene, CDR1 is MNHEY and CDR2 is SVGAGI. V was trimmed by 2 bases and J by 7 bases, leaving 15 bases between them. The CDR3 here is CASSYNVGSGNTIYF. The CDR3 DNA is TGTGCCAGCAGTTACAACGTTGGAAGCGGTAACACCATATATTTT.

This clone was seen many times. The V gene is TRBV20-1, the J gene TRBJ1-3; a weak D match, TRBD1 (6 bases). V gave up 3 bases and J gave up 3 bases, with 15 bases separating them. Germline loops: CDR1 DFQATT, CDR2 SNEGSKA (reference sequence). The CDR3 has 15 residues. This chain's CDR3 is CSASGTGGLGNTIYF. CDR3 DNA: TGCAGTGCTAGTGGGACGGGGGGCCTTGGAAACACCATATATTTT.

This chain uses TRBV6-6 with TRBJ1-1; 8 bases are a match to TRBD1. The V segment lost 0 bases and the J segment 7 bases; nucleotides outside the gene matches: 7. Per the germline V gene, CDR1 is MNHNY and CDR2 is SVGAGI (reference sequence). The CDR3 spans 15 residues. The CDR3 loop reads CASSYSGQGRGEAFF. The CDR3 bases are TGTGCCAGCAGTTACTCCGGACAGGGAAGGGGTGAAGCTTTCTTT.

The chain carries TRBV27 and TRBJ2-6; 9 positions match TRBD2. There are 20 residues in the CDR3. V lost 4 bases, J lost 1 base, and 14 bases stayed unmatched. Germline V CDR1 and CDR2: MNHEY, SMNVEV (reference sequence). This CDR3 reads CASSSPFLAGVSSGANVLTF. The CDR3 nucleotides are TGTGCCAGCAGTTCCCCCTTTTTAGCGGGGGTTTCTTCTGGGGCCAACGTCCTGACTTTC.

The V gene is TRBV24-1, the J gene TRBJ2-7, with D perhaps TRBD1 (7 bases). Trimming stripped 4 bases from V and 6 bases from J, with 18 bases between. This CDR3 is 15 amino acids long. Germline assignment: CDR1 KGHDR and CDR2 SFDVKD. The CDR3 DNA is TGTGCCACCAGTGACCCCAGGGGGGATAAAGTCGAGCAGTACTTC. This translates into CATSDPRGDKVEQYF.

The V call is TRBV7-9, the J call TRBJ1-2, with D unclear. V was shortened by 5 bases and J by 6 bases, with 16 bases between the two germline ends. The CDR3 spans 14 residues. Germline values: CDR1 SEHNR, CDR2 FQNEAQ (reference sequence). Written as DNA, the CDR3 is TGTGCCAGCAGCCCCGGAGCAGCCGGCGATGGCTACACCTTC. It specifies CASSPGAAGDGYTF.

The chain is built from TRBV29-1 and TRBJ1-2, with D unclear. Germline values: CDR1 SQVTM, CDR2 ANQGSEA. The V end lost 6 bases, the J end lost 5 bases, and 13 bases lay between the germline ends. The CDR3 sequence is 12 residues long. The chain's CDR3 is CSVDELLYGYTF. The CDR3 coding sequence is TGCAGCGTGGATGAATTACTATATGGCTACACCTTC. The complete variable domain, with remaining parts taken from reference TRBV29-1 and TRBJ1-2, reads SAVISQKPSRDICQRGTSLTIQCQVDSQVTMMFWYRQQPGQSLTLIATANQGSEATYESGFVIDKFPISRPNLTFSTLTVSNMSPEDSSIYLCSVDELLYGYTFGSGTRLTVV.

Remarks on this clone: The identical CDR3 is also encoded by other nucleotide sequences in the sample. The genes are TRBV20-1 and TRBJ1-3; D unclear. Germline V gene data show CDR1 as DFQATT and CDR2 as SNEGSKA (reference sequence). Trimming took off 6 bases at V and 4 bases at J, with 7 bases between the two ends. CDR3 length: 11 amino acids. CDR3 region: CSARSGNTIYF. For the CDR3, the DNA is TGCAGTGCCCGGTCCGGAAACACCATATATTTT.

This clone was picked up a small number of times. The chain uses TRBV5-1 and TRBJ1-6, with 8 positions matching TRBD1. V was clipped by 0 bases and J by 9 bases; unmatched bases: 8. Germline CDR1 and CDR2: SGHRS and YFSETQ. The length of the CDR3 is 16 residues. DNA of the CDR3: TGCGCCAGCAGCTTGGAAACAGGGGGTGGGAGTTCACCCCTCCACTTT. Amino acid sequence: CASSLETGGGSSPLHF.

The V and J genes are TRBV18 and TRBJ1-1, with TRBD1 matching 7 bases. The CDR3 is made up of 14 amino acids. Germline values: CDR1 KGHSH, CDR2 LQKENI. Trimming took 6 bases from V and 3 from J; bases not matched to a gene: 7. CDR3 amino acids: CASSHTGDHTEAFF. The DNA for the CDR3 is TGTGCCAGCTCGCACACAGGGGATCACACTGAAGCTTTCTTT.

The rearrangement uses TRBV5-1 and TRBJ2-7; the match to TRBD1 covers 9 bases. The CDR3 is made up of 14 amino acids. J gave up 6 bases and V 0 bases, and 4 bases lay outside the gene matches. Germline assignment: CDR1 SGHRS and CDR2 YFSETQ. The DNA of the CDR3 is TGCGCCAGCAGCTTGGGGACAGGGGCGTTCGAGCAGTACTTC. It translates to CASSLGTGAFEQYF.

This chain links TRBV11-2 with TRBJ1-2; a possible D gene is TRBD1 (6 bases). V shed 5 bases and J shed 3 bases, with 19 bases lying between them. The CDR3 has 16 amino acids. CDR1 and CDR2 from the germline V gene are SGHAT and FQNNGV. CDR3 DNA: TGTGCCAGCAGCAACCATTACGGGGGGCTGGACTATGGCTACACCTTC. Residues: CASSNHYGGLDYGYTF.

The rearrangement uses TRBV6-2 or TRBV6-3 and TRBJ2-1; 10 bases match TRBD2. There are 15 residues in the CDR3. With 2 bases clipped from V and 4 bases from J, the junction kept 2 bases outside the gene matches. Germline loops: CDR1 MNHEY, CDR2 SVGEGT. The CDR3 sequence: CASSYPLAGYNEQFF. CDR3 coding DNA: TGTGCCAGCAGTTACCCACTAGCGGGATACAATGAGCAGTTCTTC.

The chain uses TRBV4-1 and TRBJ1-3, with a possible D match to TRBD1 (5 bases). The CDR3 loop spans 16 amino acids. V was pared by 4 bases and J by 0 bases, with 13 bases between. Germline CDR1 reads MGHRA; CDR2 reads YSYEKL. This chain's CDR3 is CASSPGTAYSGNTIYF. As DNA, the CDR3 is TGCGCCAGCAGCCCGGGGACTGCTTACTCTGGAAACACCATATATTTT.

The table lists this clone with a few counts. This rearrangement joins TRBV27 to TRBJ2-1; 7 positions agree with TRBD2. The germline gives CDR1 MNHEY, CDR2 SMNVEV (reference sequence). V gave up 3 bases and J gave up 3 bases; unmatched junction bases: 2. This CDR3 has 14 residues. CDR3 coding DNA: TGTGCCAGCAGTTTGGCTAGCGGCTACAATGAGCAGTTCTTC. Its protein product is CASSLASGYNEQFF.

The chain joins TRBV3-1 (or the pseudogene TRBV3-2) to TRBJ2-7; possibly TRBD1 for D (6 bases). Trimming shortened V by 4 bases and J by 7 bases, and 20 bases separated the two germline ends. The germline gives CDR1 LGHDT, CDR2 YNNKEL (reference sequence). This CDR3 contains 15 residues. The CDR3: CASSPRDTAWGEQYF. CDR3 in DNA: TGTGCCAGCAGCCCTAGGGACACCGCCTGGGGGGAGCAGTACTTC.

The sample holds a few counts of this clone. The chain employs TRBV19 and TRBJ1-1, with 7 bases fitting TRBD1. CDR3 size: 17 residues. Trimming took 2 bases from V and 0 from J; bases not matched to a gene: 9. Germline V CDR1 and CDR2: LNHDA, SQIVND (reference sequence). The CDR3 region has the DNA TGTGCCAGTAGTATATTGCTGACAGGGCGATTGAACACTGAAGCTTTCTTT. Residues: CASSILLTGRLNTEAFF.

The chain combines TRBV6-5 with TRBJ1-2, with D possibly matching TRBD1 (6 bases). There are 14 residues in the CDR3. Per the germline V gene, CDR1 is MNHEY and CDR2 is SVGAGI. Trimming removed 6 bases at V and 7 bases at J, with 18 bases between. This chain's CDR3 is CASRLGAQGGGYTF. DNA for the CDR3: TGTGCCAGCAGATTGGGGGCCCAAGGGGGTGGCTACACCTTC.

V gene TRBV2 combines with J gene TRBJ1-5, with a tentative D call TRBD1 (5 bases). This CDR3 spans 15 amino acids. With 6 bases removed from V and 0 bases from J, the gap between germline ends came to 12 bases. Per germline, CDR1 SNHLY and CDR2 FYNNEI. In DNA, the CDR3 is TGTGCCAGCAGAGAGACAGTAAATAGCAATCAGCCCCAGCATTTT. Protein: CASRETVNSNQPQHF.

This sequence joins TRBV7-8 and TRBJ1-6; maybe TRBD1 (5 bases). This CDR3 is 14 amino acids long. V lost 2 bases and J 7 bases, leaving 9 bases between the germline ends. Germline CDR1 and CDR2: SGHVS and FQNEAQ. The CDR3 sequence: CASSLQGGNSPLHF. CDR3 DNA: TGTGCCAGCAGCTTACAGGGAGGCAATTCACCCCTCCACTTT. The full variable domain, its missing parts supplied by reference TRBV7-8 and TRBJ1-6, is GAGVSQSPRYKVAKRGQDVALRCDPISGHVSLFWYQQALGQGPEFLTYFQNEAQLDKSGLPSDRFFAERPEGSVSTLKIQRTQQEDSAVYLCASSLQGGNSPLHFGNGTRLTVT.

The gene calls are TRBV6-1 and TRBJ2-7; possible D gene TRBD1, 6 bases. Trimming cost V 2 bases and J 4 bases, with 18 bases left between them. The length of the CDR3 is 16 residues. Germline lookup yields CDR1 MNHNS and CDR2 SASEGT. CDR3 nucleotide sequence: TGTGCCAGCAGTGAAATCTTAGGTGGGGGCTTTTACGAGCAGTACTTC. Its translation: CASSEILGGGFYEQYF.